A single sample is the source of the 15 T cell receptor beta chains below, sequenced in a study of blood T cell repertoires in COVID-19. Sequenced by immunoSEQ multiplex PCR; TCRdb stores in-frame clones only, minus some. The sample gives around 200,000 clones, roughly 81% of which show up once; around 5% is in the top ten. Sequencing was carried out using peripheral blood. These receptor sequences come from a woman aged 80 or over with acute or convalescent COVID-19.

This clone was observed once. V gene TRBV2 combines with J gene TRBJ1-1; D call uncertain. CDR1 is SNHLY and CDR2 is FYNNEI in the germline V gene. The CDR3 extends over 10 amino acids. V dropped 8 bases and J dropped 7 bases, with 8 bases sitting between them. The CDR3 DNA reads TGTGCCAGCCAGGATGGTGAAGCTTTCTTT. Translation: CASQDGEAFF.

The chain employs TRBV15 and TRBJ1-6; 10 bases match TRBD1. Germline V gives CDR1 LNHNV, CDR2 YYDKDF (reference sequence). CDR3 length: 15 residues. Trimming at V came to 9 bases and at J to 8 bases, leaving 10 bases not matched to a gene. The CDR3 DNA is TGTGCCACATCTACCGGGACAGGGGTTTATTCACCCCTCCACTTT. Residues: CATSTGTGVYSPLHF.

The chain uses TRBV9 and TRBJ2-1; TRBD2 matches 13 bases. Germline V lookup: CDR1 SGDLS, CDR2 YYNGEE. V lost 3 bases and J lost 7; bases outside the gene matches: 10. The CDR3 is made up of 17 amino acids. This CDR3 is CASSARGLAGLRNEQFF. In DNA, the CDR3 is TGTGCCAGCAGCGCGAGGGGACTAGCGGGACTCCGAAATGAGCAGTTCTTC.

V usage is TRBV27 and J usage is TRBJ1-1; the match to TRBD1 covers 7 bases. V gave up 6 bases and J gave up 5 bases; unmatched junction bases: 9. This CDR3 spans 14 amino acids. Germline V gene lookup returns CDR1 MNHEY and CDR2 SMNVEV (reference sequence). The CDR3 coding sequence is TGTGCCAGCAGAAAGACAGGGATGGGGACTGAAGCTTTCTTT. It translates to CASRKTGMGTEAFF.

The chain recombines TRBV5-1 with TRBJ2-7; 8 bases map to TRBD1. V trimming: 4 bases; J trimming: 3 bases; junction bases outside the gene matches: 9. The germline V gene encodes CDR1 SGHRS and CDR2 YFSETQ. CDR3 size: 15 residues. The CDR3 reads CASSPGGSGVYEQYF. As DNA, the CDR3 is TGCGCCAGCAGCCCAGGGGGCAGTGGGGTCTACGAGCAGTACTTC.

The chain recombines TRBV2 with TRBJ1-2; 9 bases agree with TRBD1. This CDR3 comprises 15 residues. Germline V gene lookup returns CDR1 SNHLY and CDR2 FYNNEI. The ends lost 6 bases at V and 6 bases at J; junction bases unmatched: 11. The CDR3 sequence is CASSGDRVIGNGYTF. The CDR3 bases are TGTGCCAGCAGCGGGGACAGGGTTATAGGGAATGGCTACACCTTC.

The CDR3 protein is CATSDPSRGSYTF. For the CDR3, the DNA is TGTGCCACCAGTGACCCCAGTCGGGGTTCCTACACCTTC. The gene calls are TRBV24-1 and TRBJ1-2, with unresolved D. V shed 4 bases and J shed 10 bases, with 15 bases lying between them. CDR1 KGHDR and CDR2 SFDVKD come from the germline V gene. CDR3 length equals 13 residues.

The J gene is TRBJ1-5, the V gene TRBV19; D might be TRBD1 (6 bases). Between the trimmed V and J ends, which lost 4 bases and 2 bases, there was a span of 15 bases. Germline CDR1 and CDR2: LNHDA and SQIVND (reference sequence). The CDR3 has 16 residues. CDR3 DNA: TGTGCCAGTAGTAAGAACCCGGGACAAGGCAATCAGCCCCAGCATTTT. It is translated as CASSKNPGQGNQPQHF.

The chain employs TRBV3-1 (or the pseudogene TRBV3-2) and TRBJ2-2, with D possibly matching TRBD2 (5 bases). Germline CDR1 LGHDT, CDR2 YNNKEL (reference sequence). The germline V and J ends were trimmed by 1 base and 3 bases, with 9 bases remaining between them. The CDR3 covers 15 residues. CDR3 in amino acids: CASSQVGLYTGELFF. The CDR3 DNA is TGTGCCAGCAGCCAAGTAGGACTGTACACCGGGGAGCTGTTTTTT.

The chain links TRBV9 to TRBJ2-1, with D unclear. Trimming removed 5 bases from V and 1 base from J, with 16 bases in between. This CDR3 contains 16 residues. Germline CDR1 is SGDLS and CDR2 is YYNGEE. DNA for the CDR3: TGTGCCAGCAGTTACCGGCCCGACGGGTCCTACAATGAGCAGTTCTTC. Its protein product is CASSYRPDGSYNEQFF. Based on the CDR3 plus reference TRBV9 and TRBJ2-1, the full variable domain is DSGVTQTPKHLITATGQRVTLRCSPRSGDLSVYWYQQSLDQGLQFLIQYYNGEERAKGNILERFSAQQFPDLHSELNLSSLELGDSALYFCASSYRPDGSYNEQFFGPGTRLTVL.

The chain uses TRBV20-1 and TRBJ2-7, with D unresolved. The CDR3 has 11 residues. Germline V gene lookup returns CDR1 DFQATT and CDR2 SNEGSKA (reference sequence). V was clipped by 3 bases and J by 2 bases, with 5 bases between them. The CDR3 loop reads CSARPAYEQYF. The CDR3 bases are TGCAGTGCTAGGCCGGCCTACGAGCAGTACTTC.

The chain combines TRBV12-5 with TRBJ2-3; D gene ambiguous. Germline assignment: CDR1 LGHNT and CDR2 FRNRAP. Trimming shortened V by 0 bases and J by 3 bases, and 19 bases separated the two germline ends. There are 18 residues in the CDR3. CDR3 nucleotide sequence: TGTGCTAGTGGTTTGGTACAAGATGGGCAGTCCGAGACAGATACGCAGTATTTT. Its protein is CASGLVQDGQSETDTQYF.

This chain connects TRBV12-3 or TRBV12-4 to TRBJ2-7, with TRBD2 as a possible D gene (6 bases). This CDR3 contains 13 residues. V lost 3 bases to trimming and J lost 0 bases, with 6 bases between them. The CDR3 sequence is CASSFGSSYEQYF. For the CDR3, the DNA is TGTGCCAGCAGTTTCGGGAGCTCCTACGAGCAGTACTTC.

This clone was recorded a few times. V gene TRBV10-3 combines with J gene TRBJ2-1; 14 nucleotides agree with TRBD2. The junction had 13 bases not matched to a gene; V was cut back by 6 bases and J by 3 bases. CDR1 ENHRY and CDR2 SYGVKD come from the germline V gene. This CDR3 has 19 amino acids. In nucleotides, the CDR3 is TGTGCCATCAGCAGACTAGCGGGAGGGTCACCAAACCGCTACAATGAGCAGTTCTTC. As protein: CAISRLAGGSPNRYNEQFF.

The rearrangement links TRBV11-3 to TRBJ2-1; a weak D match, TRBD1 (6 bases). V was pared by 0 bases and J by 0 bases, with 6 bases between. From germline, CDR1 is SGHNT and CDR2 YENEEA. The CDR3 is made up of 15 amino acids. The CDR3 DNA sequence: TGTGCCAGCAGCTTAGAAGGGGGCTCCTACAATGAGCAGTTCTTC. Translated, it gives CASSLEGGSYNEQFF. Together with reference TRBV11-3 and TRBJ2-1, the CDR3 gives the full variable domain: EAGVVQSPRYKIIEKKQPVAFWCNPISGHNTLYWYLQNLGQGPELLIRYENEEAVDDSQLPKDRFSAERLKGVDSTLKIQPAELGDSAVYLCASSLEGGSYNEQFFGPGTRLTVL.